This T cell receptor beta chain was obtained from a study of blood T cell repertoires in COVID-19. Background on the study: The samples span acute and convalescent COVID-19 from the United States, Italy and Spain. T cells, B-cell-depleted T cells, or PBMCs provided the cDNA or gDNA that served as material.

The CDR3 contains 16 residues. V was cut by 2 bases and J by 2 bases, with 16 bases left in between. Per the germline V gene, CDR1 is SEHNR and CDR2 is FQNEAQ (reference sequence). In the authors' methods: For nucleated cells, counts were estimated from reference gene primer amplification. Produced via immunoSEQ multiplex PCR; TCRdb's table is partial and in-frame only. That table gives V, J and clone size, and the DNA gave D and trimming. The sample yields about 28,000 clones, 70% to 90% seen once. The sequencing sample was made of peripheral blood. The sequence derives from a human donor in a cohort sampled during active COVID-19. The V call is TRBV7-9, the J call TRBJ2-7, with D possibly being TRBD2 (5 bases). The CDR3 sequence is CASSLSRRAEAYEQYF. As DNA, the CDR3 is TGTGCCAGCAGCTTATCCCGGCGGGCGGAGGCCTACGAGCAGTACTTC.